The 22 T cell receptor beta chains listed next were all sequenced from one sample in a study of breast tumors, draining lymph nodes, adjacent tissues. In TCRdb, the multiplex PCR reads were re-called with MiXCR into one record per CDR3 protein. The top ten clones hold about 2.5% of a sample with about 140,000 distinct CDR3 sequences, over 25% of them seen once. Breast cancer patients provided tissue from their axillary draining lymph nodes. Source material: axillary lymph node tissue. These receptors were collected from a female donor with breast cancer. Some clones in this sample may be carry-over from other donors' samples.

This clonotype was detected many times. CDR3 sequence reads: CASREGGHNSPLHF. The CDR3 region has the DNA TGTGCCAGCAGGGAGGGGGGCCATAATTCACCCCTCCACTTT. This rearrangement joins TRBV4-2 to TRBJ1-6, with a tentative D call TRBD1 (6 bases). This CDR3 region has 14 residues. The germline gives CDR1 LGHNA, CDR2 YNFKEQ. With 6 bases removed from V and 5 bases from J, the gap between germline ends came to 11 bases.

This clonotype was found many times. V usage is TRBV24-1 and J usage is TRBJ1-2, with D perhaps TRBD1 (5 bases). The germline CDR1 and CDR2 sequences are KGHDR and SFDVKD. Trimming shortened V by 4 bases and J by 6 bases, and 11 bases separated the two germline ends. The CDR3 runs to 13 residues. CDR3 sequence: CATSDSGYNGYTF. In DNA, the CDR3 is TGTGCCACCAGTGACTCAGGGTACAATGGCTACACCTTC.

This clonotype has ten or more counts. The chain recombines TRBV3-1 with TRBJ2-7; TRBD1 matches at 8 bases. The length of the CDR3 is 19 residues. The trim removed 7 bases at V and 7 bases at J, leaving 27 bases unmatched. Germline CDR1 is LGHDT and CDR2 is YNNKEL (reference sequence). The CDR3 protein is CASTLGDRGLRGKGREQYF. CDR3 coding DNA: TGTGCCAGCACCCTAGGAGACAGGGGCCTCAGGGGGAAGGGTCGGGAGCAGTACTTC.

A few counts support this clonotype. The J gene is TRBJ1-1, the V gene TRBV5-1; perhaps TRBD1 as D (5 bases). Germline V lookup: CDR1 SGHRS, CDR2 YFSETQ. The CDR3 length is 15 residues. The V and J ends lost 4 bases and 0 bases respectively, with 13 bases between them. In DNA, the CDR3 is TGCGCCAGCAGCCGGGAGGGGACCATGAACACTGAAGCTTTCTTT. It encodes CASSREGTMNTEAFF.

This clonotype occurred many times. CDR3 sequence (DNA): TGCGCCAGCAGCTTGGTTTTGGGGAACTCCTACGAGCAGTACTTC. Translated: CASSLVLGNSYEQYF. This chain connects TRBV5-1 to TRBJ2-7; D call uncertain. The CDR3 has 15 amino acids. Germline-derived CDR1 and CDR2 are SGHRS and YFSETQ. V was clipped by 0 bases and J by 0 bases, with 10 bases between them. The full variable domain, in which reference TRBV5-1 and TRBJ2-7 provide the parts outside the CDR3, is KAGVTQTPRYLIKTRGQQVTLSCSPISGHRSVSWYQQTPGQGLQFLFEYFSETQRNKGNFPGRFSGRQFSNSRSEMNVSTLELGDSALYLCASSLVLGNSYEQYFGPGTRLTVT.

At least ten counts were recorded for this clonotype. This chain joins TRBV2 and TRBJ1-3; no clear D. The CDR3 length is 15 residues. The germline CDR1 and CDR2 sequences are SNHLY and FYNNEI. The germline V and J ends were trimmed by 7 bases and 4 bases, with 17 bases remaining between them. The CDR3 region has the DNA TGTGCCAGCACTACCGACGGGGTCGGAGGAAACACCATATATTTT. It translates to CASTTDGVGGNTIYF.

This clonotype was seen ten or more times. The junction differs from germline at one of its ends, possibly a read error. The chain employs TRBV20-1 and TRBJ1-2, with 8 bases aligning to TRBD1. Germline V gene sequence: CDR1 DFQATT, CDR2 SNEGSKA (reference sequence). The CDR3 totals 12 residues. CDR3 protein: CSAPTGDYGSTF. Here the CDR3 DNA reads TGCAGTGCCCCGACAGGGGACTATGGCTCCACCTTC.

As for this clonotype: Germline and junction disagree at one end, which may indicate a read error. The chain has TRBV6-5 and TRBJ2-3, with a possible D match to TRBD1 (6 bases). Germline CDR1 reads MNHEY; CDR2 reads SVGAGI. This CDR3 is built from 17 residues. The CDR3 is CASSHSTGASSTGTQYF. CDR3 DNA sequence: TGTGCCAGCAGCCATTCGACAGGCGCTTCTAGCACAGGTACGCAGTATTTT.

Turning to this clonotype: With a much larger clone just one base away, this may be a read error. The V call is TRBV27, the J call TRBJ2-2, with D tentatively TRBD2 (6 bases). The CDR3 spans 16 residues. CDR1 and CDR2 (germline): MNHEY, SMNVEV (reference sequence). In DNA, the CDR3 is TGTGCCAGCAGTTTATGGGGCGAGACAGTCACCCGGGAGCCGTTTTTT. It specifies CASSLWGETVTREPFF.

For the CDR3, the DNA is TGTGCCAGCAGCTTAAGAACAGGGGGCTACGAGCAGTACTTC. Protein: CASSLRTGGYEQYF. The chain links TRBV7-8 to TRBJ2-7, with 8 bases identical to TRBD1. Germline assignment: CDR1 SGHVS and CDR2 FQNEAQ. V was clipped by 2 bases and J by 3 bases; unmatched bases: 3. The CDR3 loop spans 14 amino acids. Together with reference TRBV7-8 and TRBJ2-7, the CDR3 gives the full variable domain: GAGVSQSPRYKVAKRGQDVALRCDPISGHVSLFWYQQALGQGPEFLTYFQNEAQLDKSGLPSDRFFAERPEGSVSTLKIQRTQQEDSAVYLCASSLRTGGYEQYFGPGTRLTVT.

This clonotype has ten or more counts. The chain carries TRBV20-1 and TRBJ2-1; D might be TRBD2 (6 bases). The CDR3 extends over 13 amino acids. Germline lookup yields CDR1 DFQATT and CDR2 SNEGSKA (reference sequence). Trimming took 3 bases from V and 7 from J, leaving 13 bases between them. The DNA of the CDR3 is TGCAGTGCTAGTAGCGGCGGGGTGAATGAGCAGTTCTTC. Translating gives CSASSGGVNEQFF.

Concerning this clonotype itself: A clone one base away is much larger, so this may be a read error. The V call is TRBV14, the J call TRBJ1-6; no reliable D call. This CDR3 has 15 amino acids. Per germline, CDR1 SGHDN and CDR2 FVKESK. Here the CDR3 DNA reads TGTGCCAGCAGTCAGCGGTTCTCCTATAATTCACCCCCCCACTTT. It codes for CASSQRFSYNSPPHF.

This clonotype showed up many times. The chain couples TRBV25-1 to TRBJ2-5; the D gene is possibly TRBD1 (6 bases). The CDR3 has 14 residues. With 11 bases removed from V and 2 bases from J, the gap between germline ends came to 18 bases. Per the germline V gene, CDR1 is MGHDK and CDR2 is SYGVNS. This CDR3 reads CAGASSRGQETQYF. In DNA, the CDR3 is TGTGCCGGGGCCAGCAGTAGGGGGCAAGAGACCCAGTACTTC. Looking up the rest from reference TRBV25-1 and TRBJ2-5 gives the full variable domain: EADIYQTPRYLVIGTGKKITLECSQTMGHDKMYWYQQDPGMELHLIHYSYGVNSTEKGDLSSESTVSRIRTEHFPLTLESARPSHTSQYLCAGASSRGQETQYFGPGTRLLVL.

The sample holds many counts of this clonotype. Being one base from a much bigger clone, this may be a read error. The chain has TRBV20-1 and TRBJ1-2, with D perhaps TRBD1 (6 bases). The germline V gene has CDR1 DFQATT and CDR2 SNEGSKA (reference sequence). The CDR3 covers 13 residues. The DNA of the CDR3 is TGCAGCCCAGGAGGGACACCTAACTATGGCTACACCTTC. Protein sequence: CSPGGTPNYGYTF.

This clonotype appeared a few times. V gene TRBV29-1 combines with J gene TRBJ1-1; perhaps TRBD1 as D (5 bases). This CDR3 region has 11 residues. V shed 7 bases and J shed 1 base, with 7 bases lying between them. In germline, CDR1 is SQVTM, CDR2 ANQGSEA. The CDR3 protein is CSARGNTEAFF. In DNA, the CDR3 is TGCAGCGCGAGGGGGAACACTGAAGCTTTCTTT.

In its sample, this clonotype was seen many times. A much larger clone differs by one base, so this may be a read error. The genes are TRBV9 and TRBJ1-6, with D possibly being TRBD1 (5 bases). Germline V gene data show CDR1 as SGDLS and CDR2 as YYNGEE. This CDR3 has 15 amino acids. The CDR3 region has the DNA TGTGCCAGCAGCGTTCATGGGGCGGCTAATTCACCCCCCCACTTT. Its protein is CASSVHGAANSPPHF.

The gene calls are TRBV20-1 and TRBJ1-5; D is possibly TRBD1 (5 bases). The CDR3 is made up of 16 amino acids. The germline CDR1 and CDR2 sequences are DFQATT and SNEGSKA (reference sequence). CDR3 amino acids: CRVRLGGGLAGQPQHF. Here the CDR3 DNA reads TGCAGGGTACGGCTCGGGGGAGGGTTGGCGGGTCAGCCCCAGCATTTT.

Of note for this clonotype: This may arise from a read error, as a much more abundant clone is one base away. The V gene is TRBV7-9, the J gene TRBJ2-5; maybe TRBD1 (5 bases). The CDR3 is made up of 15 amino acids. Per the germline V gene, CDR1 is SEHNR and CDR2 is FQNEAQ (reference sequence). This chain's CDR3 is CASSLAFQGRETQHF. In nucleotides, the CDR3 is TGTGCCAGCAGCTTAGCCTTTCAGGGCCGAGAGACCCAGCACTTC.

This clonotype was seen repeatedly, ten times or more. CDR3 bases: TGTGCCAGCAGTTTGCGTGTCGGATCCTACGAGCAGTACTTC. This sequence encodes CASSLRVGSYEQYF. The chain is built from TRBV12-3 or TRBV12-4 and TRBJ2-7; the D is unclear. Between the trimmed V and J ends, which lost 3 bases and 1 base, there was a span of 10 bases. This CDR3 is 14 amino acids long.

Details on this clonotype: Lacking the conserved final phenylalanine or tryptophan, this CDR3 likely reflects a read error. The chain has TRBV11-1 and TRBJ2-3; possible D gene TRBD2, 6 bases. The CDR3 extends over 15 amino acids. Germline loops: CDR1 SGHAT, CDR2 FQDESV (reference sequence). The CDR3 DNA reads TGTGCCGGCAGCTTGGGACTCCCTAGCACAGATACGCAGTATCTT. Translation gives CAGSLGLPSTDTQYL.

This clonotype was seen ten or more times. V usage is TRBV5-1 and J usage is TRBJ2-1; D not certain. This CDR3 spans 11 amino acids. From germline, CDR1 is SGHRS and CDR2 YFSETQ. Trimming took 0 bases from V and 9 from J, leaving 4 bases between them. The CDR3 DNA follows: TGCGCCAGCAGCTTGGCGGGTGAGCAGTTCTTC. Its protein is CASSLAGEQFF.

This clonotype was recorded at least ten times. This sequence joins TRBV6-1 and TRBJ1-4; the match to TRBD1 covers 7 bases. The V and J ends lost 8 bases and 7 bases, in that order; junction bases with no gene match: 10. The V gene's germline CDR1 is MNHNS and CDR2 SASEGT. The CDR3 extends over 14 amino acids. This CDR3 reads CASASGRGGEKLFF. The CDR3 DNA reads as TGTGCCAGCGCTTCCGGCAGGGGGGGTGAAAAACTGTTTTTT.